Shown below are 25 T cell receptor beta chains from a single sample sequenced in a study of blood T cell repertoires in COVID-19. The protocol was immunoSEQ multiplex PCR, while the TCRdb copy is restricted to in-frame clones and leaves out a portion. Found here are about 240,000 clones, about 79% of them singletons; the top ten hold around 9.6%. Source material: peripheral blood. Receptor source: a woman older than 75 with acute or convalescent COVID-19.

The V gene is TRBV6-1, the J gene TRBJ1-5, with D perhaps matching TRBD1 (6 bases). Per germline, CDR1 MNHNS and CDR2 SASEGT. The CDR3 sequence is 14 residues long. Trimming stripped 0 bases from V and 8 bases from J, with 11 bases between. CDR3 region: CASSEAGTPKPQHF. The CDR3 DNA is TGTGCCAGCAGTGAAGCGGGGACACCGAAGCCCCAGCATTTT.

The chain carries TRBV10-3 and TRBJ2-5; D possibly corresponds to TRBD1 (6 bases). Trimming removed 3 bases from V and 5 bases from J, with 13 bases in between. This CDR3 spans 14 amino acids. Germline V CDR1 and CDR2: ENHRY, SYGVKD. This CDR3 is CAISDNTGLETQYF. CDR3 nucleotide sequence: TGTGCCATCAGTGATAACACAGGGCTCGAGACCCAGTACTTC.

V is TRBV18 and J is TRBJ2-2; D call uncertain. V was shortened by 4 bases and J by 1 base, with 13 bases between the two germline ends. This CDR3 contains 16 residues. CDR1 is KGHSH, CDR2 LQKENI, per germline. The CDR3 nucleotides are TGTGCCAGCTCACTTAACGGCGGAGAGAACACCGGGGAGCTGTTTTTT. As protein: CASSLNGGENTGELFF. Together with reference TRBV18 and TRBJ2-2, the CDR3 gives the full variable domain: NAGVMQNPRHLVRRRGQEARLRCSPMKGHSHVYWYRQLPEEGLKFMVYLQKENIIDESGMPKERFSAEFPKEGPSILRIQQVVRGDSAAYFCASSLNGGENTGELFFGEGSRLTVL.

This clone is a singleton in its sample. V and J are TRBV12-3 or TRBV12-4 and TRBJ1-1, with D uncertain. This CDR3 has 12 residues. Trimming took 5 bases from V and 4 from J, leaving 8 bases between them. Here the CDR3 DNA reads TGTGCCAGCAGTACCACGGGCACTGAAGCTTTCTTT. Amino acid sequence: CASSTTGTEAFF.

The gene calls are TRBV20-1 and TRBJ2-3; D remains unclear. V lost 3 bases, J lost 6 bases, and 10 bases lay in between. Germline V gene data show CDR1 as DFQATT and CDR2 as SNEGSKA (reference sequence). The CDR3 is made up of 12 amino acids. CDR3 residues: CSASPAADTQYF. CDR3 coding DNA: TGCAGTGCTAGTCCTGCGGCGGATACGCAGTATTTT.

The CDR3 protein is CASSSRGDRSETQYF. CDR3 DNA sequence: TGCGCCAGCAGCTCCAGGGGGGATAGGAGCGAGACCCAGTACTTC. The gene calls are TRBV5-1 and TRBJ2-5; TRBD1 might be the D (7 bases). Trimming took off 3 bases at V and 5 bases at J, with 17 bases between the two ends. There are 15 residues in the CDR3. Germline assignment: CDR1 SGHRS and CDR2 YFSETQ.

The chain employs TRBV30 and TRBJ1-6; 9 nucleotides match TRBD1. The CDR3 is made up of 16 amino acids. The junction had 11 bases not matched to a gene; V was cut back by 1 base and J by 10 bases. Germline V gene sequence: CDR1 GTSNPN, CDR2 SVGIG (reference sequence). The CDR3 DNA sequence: TGTGCCTGGAGTGCCGGGGGTGGGACAGGGATATCACCCCTCCACTTT. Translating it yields CAWSAGGGTGISPLHF.

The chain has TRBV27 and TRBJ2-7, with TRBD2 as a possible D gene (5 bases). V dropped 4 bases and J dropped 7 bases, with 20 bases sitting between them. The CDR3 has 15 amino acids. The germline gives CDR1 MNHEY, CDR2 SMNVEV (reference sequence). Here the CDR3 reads CASSSPSVGVEEQYF. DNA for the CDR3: TGTGCCAGCAGTTCCCCCAGTGTCGGGGTTGAGGAGCAGTACTTC.

CDR3 sequence (DNA): TGTGCCAGCAGTGAGGGGCAGCAGGGGAGCACTGAAGCTTTCTTT. Translating gives CASSEGQQGSTEAFF. The chain combines TRBV2 with TRBJ1-1, with D maybe TRBD1 (6 bases). This CDR3 has 15 amino acids. Trimming cost V 3 bases and J 4 bases, with 15 bases left between them. Germline assignment: CDR1 SNHLY and CDR2 FYNNEI. Complete variable domain (other parts from reference TRBV2 and TRBJ1-1): EPEVTQTPSHQVTQMGQEVILRCVPISNHLYFYWYRQILGQKVEFLVSFYNNEISEKSEIFDDQFSVERPDGSNFTLKIRSTKLEDSAMYFCASSEGQQGSTEAFFGQGTRLTVV.

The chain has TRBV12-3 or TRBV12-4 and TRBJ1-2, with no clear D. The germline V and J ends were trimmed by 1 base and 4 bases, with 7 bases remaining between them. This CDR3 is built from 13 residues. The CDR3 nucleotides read TGTGCCAGCAGTTTAGGGCCGGGCTATGGCTACACCTTC. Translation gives CASSLGPGYGYTF.

The CDR3 coding sequence is TGTGCCAGTAGTACAGGGGGTCTCACAGATACGCAGTATTTT. Encoded protein: CASSTGGLTDTQYF. The chain uses TRBV19 and TRBJ2-3; TRBD1 matches at 7 bases. The CDR3 has 14 amino acids. CDR1 and CDR2 from the germline V gene are LNHDA and SQIVND (reference sequence). J gave up 2 bases and V 4 bases, and 3 bases lay outside the gene matches.

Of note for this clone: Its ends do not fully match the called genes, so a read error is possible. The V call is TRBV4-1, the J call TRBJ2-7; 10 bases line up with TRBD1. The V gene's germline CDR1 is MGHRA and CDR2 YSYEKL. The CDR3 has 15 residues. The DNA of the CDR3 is TGCGCCAGCAGTCAAGATGGGACAGGGGCCTACGAGCAGTACTTC. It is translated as CASSQDGTGAYEQYF.

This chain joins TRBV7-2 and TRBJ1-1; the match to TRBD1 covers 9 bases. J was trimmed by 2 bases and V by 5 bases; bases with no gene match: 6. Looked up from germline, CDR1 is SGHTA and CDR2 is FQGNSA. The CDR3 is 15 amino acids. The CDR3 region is CASSLTGGYNTEAFF. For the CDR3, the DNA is TGTGCCAGCAGCCTGACAGGGGGTTACAACACTGAAGCTTTCTTT.

DNA for the CDR3: TGTGCCAGCAGTCCAGGCAATCAGCCCCAGCATTTT. Translation gives CASSPGNQPQHF. The chain has TRBV12-3 or TRBV12-4 and TRBJ1-5; no reliable D call. Trimming removed 5 bases at V and 2 bases at J, with 4 bases between. This CDR3 contains 12 residues.

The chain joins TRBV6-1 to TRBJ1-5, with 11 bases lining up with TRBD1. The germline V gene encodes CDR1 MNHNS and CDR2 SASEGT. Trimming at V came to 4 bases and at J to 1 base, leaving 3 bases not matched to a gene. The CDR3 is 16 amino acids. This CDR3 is CASSGDRGGSNQPQHF. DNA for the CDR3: TGTGCCAGCAGTGGGGACAGGGGGGGGAGCAATCAGCCCCAGCATTTT.

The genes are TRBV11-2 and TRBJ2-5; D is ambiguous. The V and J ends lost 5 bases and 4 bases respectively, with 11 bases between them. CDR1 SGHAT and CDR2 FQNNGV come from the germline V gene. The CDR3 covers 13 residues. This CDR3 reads CASSPGSVETQYF. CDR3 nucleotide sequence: TGTGCCAGCAGCCCCGGGTCCGTAGAGACCCAGTACTTC.

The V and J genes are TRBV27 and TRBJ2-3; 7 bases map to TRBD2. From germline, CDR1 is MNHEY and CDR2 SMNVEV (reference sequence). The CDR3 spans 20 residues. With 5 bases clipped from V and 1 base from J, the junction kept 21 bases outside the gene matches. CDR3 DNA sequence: TGTGCCAGCAGTCCCCCGGTGGGAGGGGCCCGATTGGTGGGCACAGATACGCAGTATTTT. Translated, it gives CASSPPVGGARLVGTDTQYF.

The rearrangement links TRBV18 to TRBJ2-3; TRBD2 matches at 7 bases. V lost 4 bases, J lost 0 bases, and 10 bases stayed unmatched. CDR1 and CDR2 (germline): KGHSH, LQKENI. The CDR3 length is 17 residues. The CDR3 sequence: CASSRFDGGKSTDTQYF. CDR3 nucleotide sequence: TGTGCCAGCTCACGGTTCGACGGGGGGAAGAGCACAGATACGCAGTATTTT.

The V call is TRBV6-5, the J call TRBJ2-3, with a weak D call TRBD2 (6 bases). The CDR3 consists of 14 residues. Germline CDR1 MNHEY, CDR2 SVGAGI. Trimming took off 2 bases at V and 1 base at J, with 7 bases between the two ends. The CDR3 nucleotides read TGTGCCAGCAGTTACCCGGGGGGCACAGATACGCAGTATTTT. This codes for CASSYPGGTDTQYF.

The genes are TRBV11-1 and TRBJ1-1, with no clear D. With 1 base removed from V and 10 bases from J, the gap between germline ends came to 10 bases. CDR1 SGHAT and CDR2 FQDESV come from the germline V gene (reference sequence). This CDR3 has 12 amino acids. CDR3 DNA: TGTGCCAGCAGCTTAGTAGGCGGCACAGCTTTCTTT. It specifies CASSLVGGTAFF.

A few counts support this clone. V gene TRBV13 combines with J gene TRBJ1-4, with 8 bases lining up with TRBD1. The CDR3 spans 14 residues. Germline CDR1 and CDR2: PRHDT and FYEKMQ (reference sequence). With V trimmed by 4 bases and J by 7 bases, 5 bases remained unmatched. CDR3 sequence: CASSSRTGTEKLFF. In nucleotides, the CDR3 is TGTGCCAGCAGCTCGCGGACAGGGACTGAAAAACTGTTTTTT. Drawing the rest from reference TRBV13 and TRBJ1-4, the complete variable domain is AAGVIQSPRHLIKEKRETATLKCYPIPRHDTVYWYQQGPGQDPQFLISFYEKMQSDKGSIPDRFSAQQFSDYHSELNMSSLELGDSALYFCASSSRTGTEKLFFGSGTQLSVL.

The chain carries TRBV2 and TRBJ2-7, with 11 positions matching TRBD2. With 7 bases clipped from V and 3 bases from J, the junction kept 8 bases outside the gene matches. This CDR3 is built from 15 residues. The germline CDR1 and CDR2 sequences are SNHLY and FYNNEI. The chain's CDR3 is CASTLTSGAVYEQYF. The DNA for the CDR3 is TGTGCCAGCACTTTGACTAGCGGGGCTGTCTACGAGCAGTACTTC.

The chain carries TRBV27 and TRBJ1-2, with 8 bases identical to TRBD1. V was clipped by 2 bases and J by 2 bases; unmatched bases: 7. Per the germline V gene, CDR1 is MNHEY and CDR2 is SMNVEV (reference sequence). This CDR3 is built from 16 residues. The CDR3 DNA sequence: TGTGCCAGCAGTTTAAGGGGGACAGGTTTGAACTATGGCTACACCTTC. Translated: CASSLRGTGLNYGYTF.

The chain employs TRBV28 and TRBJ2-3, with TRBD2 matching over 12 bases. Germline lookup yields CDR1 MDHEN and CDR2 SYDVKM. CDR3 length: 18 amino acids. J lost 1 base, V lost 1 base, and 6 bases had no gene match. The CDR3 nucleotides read TGTGCCAGCAGTTTATCGCTAGCGGGGGGGACCGGCACAGATACGCAGTATTTT. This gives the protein CASSLSLAGGTGTDTQYF.

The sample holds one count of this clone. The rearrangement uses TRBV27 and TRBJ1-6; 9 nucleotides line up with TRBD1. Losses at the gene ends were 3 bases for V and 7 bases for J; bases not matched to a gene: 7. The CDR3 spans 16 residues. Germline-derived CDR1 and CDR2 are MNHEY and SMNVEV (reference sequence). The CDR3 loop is CASSFSAGQGNSPLHF. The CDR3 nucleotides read TGTGCCAGCAGTTTTTCGGCTGGACAGGGGAATTCACCCCTCCACTTT.